These 20 T cell receptor beta chains were sequenced from one sample in a study of OX40 agonist ivuxolimab in advanced cancers. Profiled with immunoSEQ multiplex PCR; TCRdb holds only in-frame clones, not every one. Of fewer than 85,000 clones listed, more than 80% are singletons. The material sequenced was CD4+ or CD8+ T cells sorted from blood, taken in a trial of the OX40 agonist ivuxolimab. These receptors were obtained from an adult with an advanced solid tumor such as melanoma, head and neck, liver or kidney cancer.

The chain links TRBV5-1 to TRBJ2-7, with 9 nucleotides matching TRBD2. Per germline, CDR1 SGHRS and CDR2 YFSETQ. This CDR3 comprises 15 residues. The trim removed 3 bases at V and 3 bases at J, leaving 7 bases unmatched. This chain's CDR3 is CASSWASGNLYEQYF. The DNA of the CDR3 is TGCGCCAGCAGCTGGGCTAGCGGGAACCTCTACGAGCAGTACTTC.

The chain couples TRBV30 to TRBJ1-1; D is perhaps TRBD1 (6 bases). Germline V gene sequence: CDR1 GTSNPN, CDR2 SVGIG (reference sequence). The CDR3 is made up of 14 amino acids. The germline V and J ends were trimmed by 0 bases and 1 base, with 9 bases remaining between them. The CDR3 loop reads CAWSVSGANTEAFF. The CDR3 nucleotides are TGTGCCTGGAGTGTTTCAGGGGCGAACACTGAAGCTTTCTTT.

This clone has more than one count but fewer than ten. This chain uses TRBV9 with TRBJ1-1; D not certain. CDR3 length equals 15 residues. The germline V gene has CDR1 SGDLS and CDR2 YYNGEE. V lost 0 bases and J 1 base, leaving 10 bases between the germline ends. CDR3 nucleotides: TGTGCCAGCAGCGTAGGGATGGGAAGGAACACTGAAGCTTTCTTT. This sequence encodes CASSVGMGRNTEAFF.

The chain uses TRBV20-1 and TRBJ2-3, with D possibly being TRBD2 (5 bases). Trimming pared 5 bases from V and 7 bases from J, leaving 10 bases between. Germline V gives CDR1 DFQATT, CDR2 SNEGSKA (reference sequence). CDR3 size: 11 residues. CDR3 nucleotide sequence: TGCAGTGCTGCTCGGGGTCATACGCAGTATTTT. Amino acid sequence: CSAARGHTQYF.

V and J are TRBV19 and TRBJ1-2; TRBD1 is a possible D gene (5 bases). Trimming stripped 5 bases from V and 9 bases from J, with 10 bases between. CDR3 length equals 11 residues. Germline-derived CDR1 and CDR2 are LNHDA and SQIVND (reference sequence). Here the CDR3 DNA reads TGTGCCAGTAGTTCAAAGGACAGCTACACCTTC. This translates into CASSSKDSYTF.

CDR3 DNA sequence: TGTGCCAGCAGCAAAGCCGGGACAGGGGTCAATGAGCAGTTCTTC. It is translated as CASSKAGTGVNEQFF. This chain links TRBV11-3 with TRBJ2-1, with TRBD1 matching 10 bases. Germline V gene lookup returns CDR1 SGHNT and CDR2 YENEEA. V lost 5 bases, J lost 6 bases, and 7 bases stayed unmatched. The CDR3 loop spans 15 amino acids.

The gene calls are TRBV7-3 and TRBJ2-2, with D uncertain. The CDR3 has 13 residues. The V and J ends lost 1 base and 6 bases respectively, with 6 bases between them. CDR1 is SGHTA, CDR2 FQGTGA, per germline. The CDR3 DNA reads as TGTGCCAGCAGCTTAATCCCCGCCGGGGAGCTGTTTTTT. Translating gives CASSLIPAGELFF.

The chain has TRBV19 and TRBJ2-1; 7 bases agree with TRBD2. The CDR3 extends over 15 amino acids. Germline V CDR1 and CDR2: LNHDA, SQIVND (reference sequence). V was clipped by 4 bases and J by 0 bases; unmatched bases: 3. The CDR3 loop reads CASSNLAASYNEQFF. Written as DNA, the CDR3 is TGTGCCAGTAGTAACCTAGCGGCCTCCTACAATGAGCAGTTCTTC.

The chain uses TRBV25-1 and TRBJ2-3; 8 bases are shared with TRBD2. Per germline, CDR1 MGHDK and CDR2 SYGVNS. The CDR3 covers 15 residues. V dropped 4 bases and J dropped 2; count of bases not matched to a gene: 5. The CDR3 reads CASSGTGGVTDTQYF. The CDR3 nucleotides read TGTGCCAGCAGTGGAACGGGAGGGGTCACAGATACGCAGTATTTT.

The rearrangement uses TRBV7-2 and TRBJ2-3; D possibly corresponds to TRBD2 (6 bases). The CDR3 covers 13 residues. Between the trimmed V and J ends, which lost 5 bases and 5 bases, there was a span of 11 bases. The germline V gene has CDR1 SGHTA and CDR2 FQGNSA. The CDR3 nucleotides read TGTGCCAGCAGCGTCGGGGGAGTAGATACGCAGTATTTT. This encodes CASSVGGVDTQYF.

The CDR3: CASSPLGQASTDTQYF. As DNA, the CDR3 is TGTGCCAGCAGTCCCCTCGGACAGGCTAGCACAGATACGCAGTATTTT. This chain connects TRBV28 to TRBJ2-3, with 7 nucleotides matching TRBD1. V shed 5 bases and J 0 bases; nucleotides not matched to a gene: 8. The germline gives CDR1 MDHEN, CDR2 SYDVKM. The CDR3 covers 16 residues. The full variable domain, its missing parts supplied by reference TRBV28 and TRBJ2-3, is DVKVTQSSRYLVKRTGEKVFLECVQDMDHENMFWYRQDPGLGLRLIYFSYDVKMKEKGDIPEGYSVSREKKERFSLILESASTNQTSMYLCASSPLGQASTDTQYFGPGTRLTVL.

The rearrangement joins TRBV27 to TRBJ2-5; D call uncertain. This CDR3 region has 13 residues. Trimming stripped 6 bases from V and 5 bases from J, with 13 bases between. The germline V gene has CDR1 MNHEY and CDR2 SMNVEV (reference sequence). CDR3 in amino acids: CASRGGVLETQYF. CDR3 sequence (DNA): TGTGCCAGCAGGGGTGGGGTTCTGGAGACCCAGTACTTC.

The chain links TRBV19 to TRBJ1-3; D uncertain. V was shortened by 6 bases and J by 6 bases, with 12 bases between the two germline ends. The CDR3 extends over 13 amino acids. Germline-derived CDR1 and CDR2 are LNHDA and SQIVND (reference sequence). The CDR3 sequence: CASRRERVNTIYF. The CDR3 region has the DNA TGTGCCAGTAGGAGGGAGCGTGTAAACACCATATATTTT.

J is TRBJ1-4 and V is TRBV21-1. TRBV21-1 is given as a pseudogene. This CDR3 is built from 18 residues. CDR3 amino acids: CASSKSTGEGNVYEKLFF. The CDR3 nucleotides are TGTGCCAGCAGCAAAAGTACGGGGGAGGGTAATGTTTATGAAAAACTGTTTTTT.

The chain uses TRBV7-9 and TRBJ2-2; no clear D gene. The CDR3 is made up of 13 amino acids. Germline loops: CDR1 SEHNR, CDR2 FQNEAQ (reference sequence). Between the trimmed V and J ends, which lost 5 bases and 4 bases, there was a span of 8 bases. In DNA, the CDR3 is TGTGCCAGCAGCCCCTTGGGCACCGGGGAGCTGTTTTTT. This gives the protein CASSPLGTGELFF.

This rearrangement joins TRBV19 to TRBJ1-2, with 7 bases lining up with TRBD1. The CDR3 has 14 amino acids. Per the germline V gene, CDR1 is LNHDA and CDR2 is SQIVND (reference sequence). The J segment lost 5 bases and the V segment lost 2 bases, leaving 5 bases of the junction unmatched. The CDR3 region has the DNA TGTGCCAGTAGTATAAGGCAGGGGGTATATGGCTACACCTTC. It codes for CASSIRQGVYGYTF.

This rearrangement joins TRBV6-5 to TRBJ1-2, with TRBD1 as a possible D gene (6 bases). Looked up from germline, CDR1 is MNHEY and CDR2 is SVGAGI. The CDR3 extends over 14 amino acids. Trimming took off 2 bases at V and 5 bases at J, with 12 bases between the two ends. CDR3: CASSYRRQEYGYTF. CDR3 in DNA: TGTGCCAGCAGTTACAGAAGACAGGAGTATGGCTACACCTTC.

V gene TRBV11-2 combines with J gene TRBJ2-5; either TRBD1 or TRBD2 may fit D (5 bases each). Between the trimmed V and J ends, which lost 3 bases and 4 bases, there was a span of 12 bases. The CDR3 loop spans 14 amino acids. The germline V gene has CDR1 SGHAT and CDR2 FQNNGV. The CDR3 loop is CASSLGVFRETQYF. The DNA for the CDR3 is TGTGCCAGCAGCTTGGGGGTTTTCAGAGAGACCCAGTACTTC.

J is TRBJ1-1 and V is TRBV7-9; D is uncertain. The CDR3 totals 14 residues. Trimming took off 3 bases at V and 1 base at J, with 9 bases between the two ends. Germline V CDR1 and CDR2: SEHNR, FQNEAQ (reference sequence). CDR3 DNA sequence: TGTGCCAGCAGCTTTGGGATACCGAACACTGAAGCTTTCTTT. It translates to CASSFGIPNTEAFF. The variable domain in full, completed from reference TRBV7-9 and TRBJ1-1, reads DTGVSQNPRHKITKRGQNVTFRCDPISEHNRLYWYRQTLGQGPEFLTYFQNEAQLEKSRLLSDRFSAERPKGSFSTLEIQRTEQGDSAMYLCASSFGIPNTEAFFGQGTRLTVV.

The chain employs TRBV10-3 and TRBJ2-1, with a weak D call TRBD2 (6 bases). Germline V CDR1 and CDR2: ENHRY, SYGVKD. There are 15 residues in the CDR3. V was clipped by 2 bases and J by 4 bases, with 12 bases between them. DNA for the CDR3: TGTGCCATCAGTGAGGGAGCGGGTCATTACAATGAGCAGTTCTTC. Amino acids: CAISEGAGHYNEQFF.